This T cell receptor beta chain was profiled in a study of human T cells and chemical hapten exposure. Time point meaning: patch test 1, 2 weeks after DPC sensitization. Sample treatment: therapeutic diphenylcyclopropenone sensitization with weekly scalp DPC. Donation of samples came from alopecia patients who were 18 to 70 years old and suitable for DPC. A note on this clonotype: This could be a read error, since a much larger clone is one nucleotide away.

Authors' methods: Counting gave a median of 95,638 TCRs per sample, with values ranging from about 23,224 to 750,000. From the RACE reads, TCRdb called clonotypes with MiXCR, one entry per CDR3 protein. Here the V and J calls rest on TCRdb's processing, not on the authors' analysis. The table lists roughly 180,000 distinct CDR3 sequences, roughly 14% of them singletons. The sequenced sample was whole blood, obtained in connection with sensitization to the hapten diphenylcyclopropenone (DPC). The origin of this receptor is a woman aged 30 to 39 with alopecia areata. Some clones in this sample may be carry-over from other donors' samples.

The CDR3 bases are TGTGCCAGCAGCCGATTCACAGATACGCAGTATTTT. Translated: CASSRFTDTQYF. V and J are TRBV12-3 or TRBV12-4 and TRBJ2-3; D remains unclear. V lost 6 bases to trimming and J lost 2 bases, with 6 bases between them. The CDR3 totals 12 residues.